A selection of T cell receptor beta chains follows, all from one sample in a study of memory B cells and T cells in multiple sclerosis. For these TCRs, the target antigens are not known. Here immunoSEQ multiplex PCR was the method, and the copy in TCRdb shows in-frame clones only, minus some. The data contain about 42,000 clones, around 79% of them singletons. The sample comprised PBMCs from blood kept in culture. The receptors were sampled from a human donor with multiple sclerosis. The CDR3 runs from the conserved cysteine through the conserved F or W. The order of the fields is J gene, D gene, V gene, CDR3 protein. A D gene is named only where the DNA matches it firmly.

TRBJ2-6	NA	TRBV18	CASSPPGSGANVLTF
TRBJ2-3	NA	TRBV19	CASSIEFLGEPDTQYF
TRBJ2-5	TRBD2	TRBV7-8	CASSLGASGEETQYF
TRBJ1-1	NA	TRBV15	CATSREGMNTEAFF
TRBJ1-2	TRBD1	TRBV9	CASSLTGDLGYGYTF
TRBJ1-6	NA	TRBV27	CASTTTGQPLHF
TRBJ2-5	TRBD1	TRBV6-5	CASKAGTATETQYF
TRBJ2-3	NA	TRBV10-1	CASSLGGSRTDTQYF
TRBJ1-1	NA	TRBV20-1	CSARDSEAFF
TRBJ2-1	TRBD2	TRBV30	CAWSVDGGAYNEQFF
TRBJ1-2	NA	TRBV18	CASSLYREGGYTF
TRBJ2-5	TRBD2	TRBV7-9	CASSLAPGGGETQYF
TRBJ1-2	NA	TRBV27	CASSRDGRHGYTF
TRBJ1-6	TRBD1	TRBV19	CASSGTGTGFSPLHF
TRBJ2-1	NA	TRBV5-1	CASSLDRVGYNEQFF
TRBJ1-5	TRBD1	TRBV6-5	CASSRDREYQPQHF
TRBJ1-1	NA	TRBV4-1	CASSHNFGRVNTEAFF
TRBJ1-1	TRBD1	TRBV15	CATSEGADTEAFF
TRBJ1-2	TRBD1	TRBV6-6	CASSRRVQGLNYGYTF
TRBJ1-5	NA	TRBV28	CASMLDQPQHF
TRBJ1-1	TRBD1	TRBV5-1	CASSTGQPNTEAFF
TRBJ2-3	NA	TRBV7-9	CASSTGTSNTDTQYF
TRBJ1-2	NA	TRBV11-2	CASSLLPQDGYTF
TRBJ2-7	NA	TRBV7-9	CASSWGLDSNYEQYF
TRBJ1-2	NA	TRBV7-2	CASNQLEVEGYTF
TRBJ2-5	TRBD2	TRBV7-2	CASSLMRLAGEETQYF
TRBJ2-7	TRBD1	TRBV6-5	CASSPWTGGKLVPYF
TRBJ1-2	NA	TRBV13	CASSFKAASYGYTF
TRBJ2-7	NA	TRBV4-1	CASSQGIGWYEQYF
TRBJ2-1	TRBD1	TRBV7-9	CASSLGTAHNEQFF
TRBJ1-6	TRBD1	TRBV7-9	CASSSLPDRVSPLHF